Each of the 9 T cell receptor beta chains below was sequenced from the same sample in a study of blood T cells in healthy people across ages. A sample-barcoded 5' primer and a J-beta primer mix were used in a second PCR of roughly 6 to 11 cycles. Each CDR3 protein gets one entry after TCRdb re-called the 5' RACE reads with MiXCR. The sample has about 680,000 distinct CDR3 sequences; about 52% are singletons. Sequenced sample: blood. All receptors come from a woman aged 60-70 years in good health.

Comment on this clonotype: Its ends do not fully match the called genes, so a read error is possible. The chain uses TRBV24-1 and TRBJ2-1, with 7 bases lining up with TRBD1. The CDR3 consists of 16 residues. Looked up from germline, CDR1 is KGHDR and CDR2 is SFDVKD. CDR3 residues: CAASDPTGSTSHEQFF. The CDR3, as DNA: TGTGCCGCCAGTGACCCGACAGGGTCCACCTCGCATGAGCAGTTCTTC.

This clonotype occurred a few times. The V and J genes are TRBV4-3 and TRBJ2-1; 7 positions match TRBD2. CDR3 length: 17 amino acids. CDR1 LGHNA and CDR2 YSLEER come from the germline V gene. V gave up 0 bases and J gave up 5 bases; unmatched junction bases: 10. The CDR3 DNA reads as TGCGCCAGCAGCCAAGATCACACAGCGGGATATCACAATGAGCAGTTCTTC. Encoded protein: CASSQDHTAGYHNEQFF.

This clonotype was counted only a few times. This chain connects TRBV10-3 to TRBJ2-5; 8 bases fit TRBD1. V lost 4 bases to trimming and J lost 5 bases; unmatched junction nucleotides: 9. Germline V gene data show CDR1 as ENHRY and CDR2 as SYGVKD. This CDR3 spans 15 amino acids. CDR3 loop: CAISVSGGGGETQYF. Written as DNA, the CDR3 is TGTGCCATCAGTGTTTCAGGGGGCGGCGGCGAGACCCAGTACTTC.

The V and J genes are TRBV2 and TRBJ2-1, with 10 nucleotides matching TRBD1. CDR1 is SNHLY, CDR2 FYNNEI, per germline. The CDR3 runs to 15 residues. With 2 bases clipped from V and 6 bases from J, the junction kept 4 bases outside the gene matches. Here the CDR3 DNA reads TGTGCCAGCAGTGAAATGAGGGACAGGGGCAATGAGCAGTTCTTC. This sequence encodes CASSEMRDRGNEQFF.

This sequence joins TRBV7-9 and TRBJ1-4; TRBD1 is a possible D gene (5 bases). V was clipped by 3 bases and J by 7 bases, with 15 bases between them. This CDR3 comprises 15 residues. Germline V lookup: CDR1 SEHNR, CDR2 FQNEAQ (reference sequence). The CDR3 bases are TGTGCCAGCAGCTTCCAGGGAGGGGTCGTTGAAAAACTGTTTTTT. This codes for CASSFQGGVVEKLFF.

The chain recombines TRBV5-1 with TRBJ1-4, with TRBD1 identical over 8 bases. V gave up 4 bases and J gave up 5 bases; unmatched junction bases: 4. The germline V gene has CDR1 SGHRS and CDR2 YFSETQ. This CDR3 is 14 amino acids long. The CDR3 nucleotides are TGCGCCAGCAGCAAGGGACAGGCCAATGAAAAACTGTTTTTT. Its translation: CASSKGQANEKLFF.

The V call is TRBV5-6, the J call TRBJ2-1; perhaps D is TRBD1 or TRBD2 (6 bases each). The CDR3 runs to 18 residues. The germline V gene has CDR1 SGHDT and CDR2 YYEEEE. The V end was cut by 0 bases, the J end by 5 bases, with 21 bases between. The chain's CDR3 is CASSLGFSGEVVNNEQFF. The CDR3 region has the DNA TGTGCCAGCAGCTTGGGTTTCTCAGGGGAGGTAGTCAACAATGAGCAGTTCTTC.

As to this clonotype: Possible read error: a much larger clone is one base away. The V call is TRBV29-1, the J call TRBJ2-1; tentatively, D is TRBD2 (6 bases). Germline CDR1 reads SQVTM; CDR2 reads ANQGSEA. The CDR3 length is 14 residues. V lost 3 bases and J lost 5, with 14 bases in between. CDR3 sequence: CSVDRGGSHNEQFF. CDR3 nucleotides: TGCAGCGTTGATCGGGGAGGTTCCCACAATGAGCAGTTCTTC.

This chain uses TRBV12-3 or TRBV12-4 with TRBJ2-3; perhaps TRBD1 as D (6 bases). V lost 3 bases and J 3 bases, leaving 13 bases between the germline ends. This CDR3 is 15 amino acids long. The CDR3 DNA reads as TGTGCCAGCAGTTTTGTACAGGGACGAACAGATACGCAGTATTTT. Its protein is CASSFVQGRTDTQYF.